This T cell receptor (beta chain) derives from a study of T-cell memory formation after mild COVID-19. Study findings and constraints: That cross-reactive memory joined was suggested by some responding clones appearing in pre-infection memory.

TCRdb re-analysed the 5' RACE reads in MiXCR, keeping a single row per CDR3 protein. The table lists about 120,000 distinct CDR3 sequences, approximately 15% of them singletons. This CDR3 contains 16 residues. V lost 3 bases, J lost 6 bases, and 21 bases lay in between. Germline V gene sequence: CDR1 PRHDT, CDR2 FYEKMQ (reference sequence). About this clonotype itself: Antigen specificity is unknown.

This chain links TRBV13 with TRBJ2-7; D is ambiguous. The sequence was obtained from an adult woman who had mild COVID-19 (a few samples of this study predate the infection). Cell type and time point are not known. The sequencing input was PBMCs or a T cell subset sorted from them (not recorded which). CDR3 region: CASSFALGRDDFEQYF. CDR3 in DNA: TGTGCCAGCAGCTTTGCGCTGGGCAGAGACGACTTCGAGCAGTACTTC.